The T cell receptor beta chain described here comes from a study of T cells in Graves' hyperthyroidism and ophthalmopathy. Trimming left V 2 bases short and J 7 bases short, with 12 bases between. Germline V gene sequence: CDR1 MNHNY, CDR2 SVGAGI (reference sequence). CDR3 length: 14 amino acids. This clonotype was observed many times. Regions amplified from RNA transcripts were the TCR beta CDR3 regions. A set of HTBI primers served as the primers for a first-round RT-PCR of the TCR CDR3. TCRdb re-analysed the multiplex PCR reads in MiXCR, keeping a single row per CDR3 protein. The sample lists approximately 380,000 distinct CDR3 sequences, more than 12% occurring once.

This rearrangement joins TRBV6-6 to TRBJ2-4, with D perhaps TRBD2 (5 bases). Sequenced input: blood. This sequence originates from a man over 45 with Graves' ophthalmopathy. The CDR3 sequence: CASSYTRGSNIQYF. Here the CDR3 DNA reads TGTGCCAGCAGTTACACCCGGGGTAGCAACATTCAGTACTTC.